The source of this T cell receptor (beta chain) is a study of vaccination and CD4 T cells after COVID-19. About the study: In culture, cells were exposed to overlapping spike peptides from SARS-CoV-2, HCoV-NL63, HCoV-OC43 and HCoV-229E. Broader study findings: SARS-CoV-2-reactive clonotypes showed a nonsignificant median rise from roughly 21 to 40.

V lost 0 bases to trimming and J lost 7 bases, with 13 bases between them. The V gene's germline CDR1 is MNHEY and CDR2 SVGAGI. The CDR3 runs to 15 residues. With the Oncomine TCR Beta short-read assay, DNA from cultured CD4+ T cells was sequenced. Using its own MiXCR run on the PCR reads, TCRdb lists one record per CDR3 protein. The sample includes around 25,000 distinct CDR3 sequences, 60% of them seen just once. Points on this clonotype: What it recognizes is unknown.

Treatment denoted: approximately 9-day PBMC culture with coronavirus spike peptide pools or control peptides (ViraFEST assay). The origin of this receptor is a human donor who received a COVID-19 vaccine. The source was CD4+ T cells from blood, cultured in vitro, collected after SARS-CoV-2 vaccination. The chain is built from TRBV6-5 and TRBJ1-5; D call uncertain. Written as DNA, the CDR3 is TGTGCCAGCAGTTACTCCGGGCAGGTGGGGCAGCCCCAGCATTTT. Protein sequence: CASSYSGQVGQPQHF.